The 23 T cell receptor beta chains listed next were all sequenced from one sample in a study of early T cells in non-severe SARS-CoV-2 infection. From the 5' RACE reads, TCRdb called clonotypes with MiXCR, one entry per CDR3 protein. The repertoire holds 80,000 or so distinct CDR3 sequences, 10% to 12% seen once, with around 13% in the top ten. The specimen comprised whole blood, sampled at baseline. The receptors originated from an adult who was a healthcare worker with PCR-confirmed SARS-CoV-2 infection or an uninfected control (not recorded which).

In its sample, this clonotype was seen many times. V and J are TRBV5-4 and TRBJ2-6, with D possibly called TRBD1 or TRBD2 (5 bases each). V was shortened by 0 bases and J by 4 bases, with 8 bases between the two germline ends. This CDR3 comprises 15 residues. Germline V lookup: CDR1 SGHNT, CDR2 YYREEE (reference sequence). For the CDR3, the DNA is TGTGCCAGCAGCTTGGAAGGGACCGGGGCCAACGTCCTGACTTTC. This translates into CASSLEGTGANVLTF.

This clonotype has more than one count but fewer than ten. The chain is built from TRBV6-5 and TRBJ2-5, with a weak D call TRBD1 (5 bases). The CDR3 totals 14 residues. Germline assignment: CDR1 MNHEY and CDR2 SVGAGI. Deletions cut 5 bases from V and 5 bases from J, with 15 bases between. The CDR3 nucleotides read TGTGCCAGCAGTCCATTCCGTCCAGGGGAGACCCAGTACTTC. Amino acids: CASSPFRPGETQYF.

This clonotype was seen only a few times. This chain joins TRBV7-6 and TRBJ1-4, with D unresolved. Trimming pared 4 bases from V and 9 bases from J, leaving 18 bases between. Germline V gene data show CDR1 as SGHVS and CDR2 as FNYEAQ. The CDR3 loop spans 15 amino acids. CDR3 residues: CASSSRPLPGKKLFF. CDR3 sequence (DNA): TGTGCCAGCAGCTCCCGCCCCCTCCCTGGGAAAAAACTGTTTTTT.

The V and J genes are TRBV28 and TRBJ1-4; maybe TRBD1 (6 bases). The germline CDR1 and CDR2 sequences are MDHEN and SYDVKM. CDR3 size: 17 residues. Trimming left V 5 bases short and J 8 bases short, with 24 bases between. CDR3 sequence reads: CASSLIILSGDYEKLFF. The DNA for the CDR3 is TGTGCCAGCAGTCTTATTATATTATCAGGGGATTACGAAAAACTGTTTTTT.

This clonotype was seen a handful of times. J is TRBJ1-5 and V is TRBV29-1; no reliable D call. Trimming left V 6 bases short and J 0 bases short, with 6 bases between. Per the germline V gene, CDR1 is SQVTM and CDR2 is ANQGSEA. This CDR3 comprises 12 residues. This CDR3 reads CSVGSSNQPQHF. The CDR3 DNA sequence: TGCAGCGTGGGGAGTAGCAATCAGCCCCAGCATTTT.

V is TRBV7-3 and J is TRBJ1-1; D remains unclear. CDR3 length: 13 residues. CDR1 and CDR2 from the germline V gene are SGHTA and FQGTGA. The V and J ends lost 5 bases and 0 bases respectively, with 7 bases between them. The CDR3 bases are TGTGCCAGCAGCATCGCAGTGAACACTGAAGCTTTCTTT. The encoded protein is CASSIAVNTEAFF.

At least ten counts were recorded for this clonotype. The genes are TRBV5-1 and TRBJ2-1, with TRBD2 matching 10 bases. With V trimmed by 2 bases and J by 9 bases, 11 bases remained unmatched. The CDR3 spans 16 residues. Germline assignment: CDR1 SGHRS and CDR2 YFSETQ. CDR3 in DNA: TGCGCCAGCAGCTTAACCGTAGCGGGGGGTCGTGGTGAGCAGTTCTTC. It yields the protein CASSLTVAGGRGEQFF.

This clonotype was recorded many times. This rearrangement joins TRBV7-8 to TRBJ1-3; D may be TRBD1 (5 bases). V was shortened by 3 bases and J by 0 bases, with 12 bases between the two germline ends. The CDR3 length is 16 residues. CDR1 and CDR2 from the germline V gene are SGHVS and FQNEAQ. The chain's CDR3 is CASSFGTVASGNTIYF. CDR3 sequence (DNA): TGTGCCAGCAGCTTCGGGACGGTGGCCTCTGGAAACACCATATATTTT.

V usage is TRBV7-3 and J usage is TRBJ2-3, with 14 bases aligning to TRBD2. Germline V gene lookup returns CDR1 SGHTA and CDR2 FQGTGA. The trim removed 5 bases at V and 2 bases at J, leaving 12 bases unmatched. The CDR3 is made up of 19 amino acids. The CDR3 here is CASSPGLAGANRYTDTQYF. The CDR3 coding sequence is TGTGCCAGCAGCCCGGGACTAGCGGGGGCCAATCGATACACAGATACGCAGTATTTT.

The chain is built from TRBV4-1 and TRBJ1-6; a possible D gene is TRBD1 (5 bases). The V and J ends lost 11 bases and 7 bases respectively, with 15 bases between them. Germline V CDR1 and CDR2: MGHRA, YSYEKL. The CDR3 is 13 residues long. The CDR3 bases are TGCGCCTCCCACTTCAGGGTGAATTCACCCCTCCACTTT. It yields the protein CASHFRVNSPLHF.

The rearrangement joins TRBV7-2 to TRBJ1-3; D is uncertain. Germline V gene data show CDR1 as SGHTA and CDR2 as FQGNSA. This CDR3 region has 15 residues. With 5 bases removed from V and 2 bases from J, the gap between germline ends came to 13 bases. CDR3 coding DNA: TGTGCCAGCAGCCCGGACGGGTCGACTGGAAACACCATATATTTT. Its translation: CASSPDGSTGNTIYF.

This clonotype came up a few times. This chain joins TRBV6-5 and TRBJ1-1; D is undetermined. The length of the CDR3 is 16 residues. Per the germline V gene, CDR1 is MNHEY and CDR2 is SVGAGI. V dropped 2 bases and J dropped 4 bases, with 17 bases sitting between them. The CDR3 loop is CASSYRMFEGVTEAFF. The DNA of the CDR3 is TGTGCCAGCAGTTACAGAATGTTCGAGGGTGTCACTGAAGCTTTCTTT.

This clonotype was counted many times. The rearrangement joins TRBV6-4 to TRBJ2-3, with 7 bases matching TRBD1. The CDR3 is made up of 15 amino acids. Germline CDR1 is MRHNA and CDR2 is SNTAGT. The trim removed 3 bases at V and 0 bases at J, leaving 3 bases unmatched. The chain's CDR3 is CASSDGTASTDTQYF. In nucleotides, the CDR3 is TGTGCCAGCAGTGATGGGACAGCGAGCACAGATACGCAGTATTTT.

The CDR3 DNA reads as TGCAGTGCCCACCCCTCTACGAACACCGGGGAGCTGTTTTTT. Translated: CSAHPSTNTGELFF. This sequence joins TRBV20-1 and TRBJ2-2, with D unclear. V was shortened by 6 bases and J by 0 bases, with 11 bases between the two germline ends. The germline gives CDR1 DFQATT, CDR2 SNEGSKA (reference sequence). The CDR3 length is 14 residues.

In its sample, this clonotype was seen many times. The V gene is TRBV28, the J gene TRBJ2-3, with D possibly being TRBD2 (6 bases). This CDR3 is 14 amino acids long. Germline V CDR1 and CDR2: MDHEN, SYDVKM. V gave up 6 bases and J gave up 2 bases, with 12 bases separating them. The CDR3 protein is CASRSAGITDTQYF. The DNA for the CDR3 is TGTGCCAGCAGATCGGCGGGGATCACAGATACGCAGTATTTT.

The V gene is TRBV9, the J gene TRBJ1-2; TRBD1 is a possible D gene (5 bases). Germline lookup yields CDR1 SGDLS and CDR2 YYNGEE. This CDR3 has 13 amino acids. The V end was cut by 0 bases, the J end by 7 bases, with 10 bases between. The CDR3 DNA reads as TGTGCCAGCAGCGTAGAGGGGATTAGTGGCTACACCTTC. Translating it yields CASSVEGISGYTF. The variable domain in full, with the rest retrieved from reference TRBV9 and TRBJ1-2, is DSGVTQTPKHLITATGQRVTLRCSPRSGDLSVYWYQQSLDQGLQFLIQYYNGEERAKGNILERFSAQQFPDLHSELNLSSLELGDSALYFCASSVEGISGYTFGSGTRLTVV.

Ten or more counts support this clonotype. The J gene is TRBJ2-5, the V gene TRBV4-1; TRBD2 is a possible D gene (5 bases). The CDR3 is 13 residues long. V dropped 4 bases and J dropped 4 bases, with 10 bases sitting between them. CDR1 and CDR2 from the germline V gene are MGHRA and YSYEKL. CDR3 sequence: CASSLGDTETQYF. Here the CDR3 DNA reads TGCGCCAGCAGCCTGGGAGATACAGAGACCCAGTACTTC.

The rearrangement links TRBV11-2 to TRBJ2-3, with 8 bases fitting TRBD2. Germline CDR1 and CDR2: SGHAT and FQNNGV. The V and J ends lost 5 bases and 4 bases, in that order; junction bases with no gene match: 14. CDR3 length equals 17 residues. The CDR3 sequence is CASSTRFPGLGPDTQYF. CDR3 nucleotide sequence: TGTGCCAGCAGCACTCGGTTTCCGGGACTAGGACCAGATACGCAGTATTTT.

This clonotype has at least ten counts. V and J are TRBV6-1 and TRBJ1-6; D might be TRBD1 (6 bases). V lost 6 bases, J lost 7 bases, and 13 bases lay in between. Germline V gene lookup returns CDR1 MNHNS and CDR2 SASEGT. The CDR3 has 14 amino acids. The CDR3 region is CASSPRQGNSPLHF. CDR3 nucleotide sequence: TGTGCCAGCAGCCCCCGGCAGGGGAATTCACCCCTCCACTTT.

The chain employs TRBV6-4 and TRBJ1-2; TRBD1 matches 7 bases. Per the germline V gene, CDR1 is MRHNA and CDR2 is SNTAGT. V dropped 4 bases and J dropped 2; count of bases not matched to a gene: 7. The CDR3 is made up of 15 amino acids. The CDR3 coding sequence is TGTGCCAGCAGTGCCGCCGAGGACAGGAACTATGGCTACACCTTC. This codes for CASSAAEDRNYGYTF.

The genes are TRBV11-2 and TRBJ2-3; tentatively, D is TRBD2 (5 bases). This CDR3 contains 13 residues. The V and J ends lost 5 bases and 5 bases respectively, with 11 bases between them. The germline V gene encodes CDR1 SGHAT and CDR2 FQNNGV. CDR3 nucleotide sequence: TGTGCCAGCAGCCCTAGCCCCCTAGATACGCAGTATTTT. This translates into CASSPSPLDTQYF.

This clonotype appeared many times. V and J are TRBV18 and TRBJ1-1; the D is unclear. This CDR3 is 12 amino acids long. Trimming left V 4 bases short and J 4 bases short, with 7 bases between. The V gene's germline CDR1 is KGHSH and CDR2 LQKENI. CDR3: CASSQVGTEAFF. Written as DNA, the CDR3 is TGTGCCAGCTCACAGGTGGGCACTGAAGCTTTCTTT. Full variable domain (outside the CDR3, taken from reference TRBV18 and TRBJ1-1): NAGVMQNPRHLVRRRGQEARLRCSPMKGHSHVYWYRQLPEEGLKFMVYLQKENIIDESGMPKERFSAEFPKEGPSILRIQQVVRGDSAAYFCASSQVGTEAFFGQGTRLTVV.

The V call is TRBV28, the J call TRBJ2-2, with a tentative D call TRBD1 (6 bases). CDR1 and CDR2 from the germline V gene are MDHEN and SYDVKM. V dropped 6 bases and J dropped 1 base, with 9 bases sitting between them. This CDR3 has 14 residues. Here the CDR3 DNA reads TGTGCCAGCAGATCGGGACAGAACACCGGGGAGCTGTTTTTT. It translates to CASRSGQNTGELFF.